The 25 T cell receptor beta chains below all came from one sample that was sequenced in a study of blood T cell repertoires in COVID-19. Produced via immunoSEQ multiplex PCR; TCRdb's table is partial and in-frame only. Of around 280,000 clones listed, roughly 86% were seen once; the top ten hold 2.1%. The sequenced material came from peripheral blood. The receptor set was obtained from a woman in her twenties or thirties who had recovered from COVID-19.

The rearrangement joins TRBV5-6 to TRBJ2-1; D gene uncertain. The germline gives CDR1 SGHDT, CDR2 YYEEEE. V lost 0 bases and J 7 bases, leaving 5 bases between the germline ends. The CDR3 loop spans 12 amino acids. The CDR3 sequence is CASSLGGNEQFF. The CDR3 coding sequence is TGTGCCAGCAGCTTGGGCGGAAATGAGCAGTTCTTC.

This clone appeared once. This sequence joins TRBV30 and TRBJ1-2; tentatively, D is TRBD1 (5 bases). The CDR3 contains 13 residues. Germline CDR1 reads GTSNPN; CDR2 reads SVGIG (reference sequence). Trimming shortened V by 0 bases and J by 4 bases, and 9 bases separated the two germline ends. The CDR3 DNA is TGTGCCTGGAGTGTACAGGCTTTCTATGGCTACACCTTC. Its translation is CAWSVQAFYGYTF.

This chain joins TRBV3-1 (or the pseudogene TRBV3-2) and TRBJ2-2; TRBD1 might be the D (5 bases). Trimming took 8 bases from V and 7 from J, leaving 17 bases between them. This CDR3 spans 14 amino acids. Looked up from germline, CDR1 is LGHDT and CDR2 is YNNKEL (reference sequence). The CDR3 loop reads CASWNQGVGGELFF. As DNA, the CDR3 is TGTGCCAGCTGGAACCAGGGTGTCGGCGGGGAGCTGTTTTTT.

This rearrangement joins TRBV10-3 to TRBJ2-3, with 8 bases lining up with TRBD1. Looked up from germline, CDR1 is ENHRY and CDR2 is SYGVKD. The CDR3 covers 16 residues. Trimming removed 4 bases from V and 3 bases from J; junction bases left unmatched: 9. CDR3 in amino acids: CAISGVRRQGTDTQYF. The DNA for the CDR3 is TGTGCCATCAGTGGGGTTAGGAGACAGGGGACAGATACGCAGTATTTT.

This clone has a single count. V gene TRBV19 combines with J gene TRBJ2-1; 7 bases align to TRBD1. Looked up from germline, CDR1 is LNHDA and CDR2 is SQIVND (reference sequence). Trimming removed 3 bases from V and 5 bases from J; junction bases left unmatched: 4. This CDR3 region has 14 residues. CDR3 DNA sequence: TGTGCCAGTAGTATTCGACAGGGTAACAATGAGCAGTTCTTC. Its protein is CASSIRQGNNEQFF.

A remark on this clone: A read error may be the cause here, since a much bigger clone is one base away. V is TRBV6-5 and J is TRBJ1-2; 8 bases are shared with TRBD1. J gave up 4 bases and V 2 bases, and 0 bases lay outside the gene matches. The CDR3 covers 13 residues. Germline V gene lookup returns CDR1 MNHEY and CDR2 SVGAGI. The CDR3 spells CASSYTGGYGYTF. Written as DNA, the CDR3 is TGTGCCAGCAGTTACACAGGGGGCTATGGCTACACCTTC.

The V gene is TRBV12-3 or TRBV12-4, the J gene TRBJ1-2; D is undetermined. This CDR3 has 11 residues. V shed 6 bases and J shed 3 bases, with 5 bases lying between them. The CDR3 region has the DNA TGTGCCAGCAGCTCAGACTATGGCTACACCTTC. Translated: CASSSDYGYTF.

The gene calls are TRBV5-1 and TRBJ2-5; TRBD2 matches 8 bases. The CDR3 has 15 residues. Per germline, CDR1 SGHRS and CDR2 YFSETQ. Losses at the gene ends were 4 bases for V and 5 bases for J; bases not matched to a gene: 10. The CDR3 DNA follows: TGCGCCAGCAGCCGCGGGACTAGAAGTGTGGAGACCCAGTACTTC. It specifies CASSRGTRSVETQYF. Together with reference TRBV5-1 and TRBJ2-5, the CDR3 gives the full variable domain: KAGVTQTPRYLIKTRGQQVTLSCSPISGHRSVSWYQQTPGQGLQFLFEYFSETQRNKGNFPGRFSGRQFSNSRSEMNVSTLELGDSALYLCASSRGTRSVETQYFGPGTRLLVL.

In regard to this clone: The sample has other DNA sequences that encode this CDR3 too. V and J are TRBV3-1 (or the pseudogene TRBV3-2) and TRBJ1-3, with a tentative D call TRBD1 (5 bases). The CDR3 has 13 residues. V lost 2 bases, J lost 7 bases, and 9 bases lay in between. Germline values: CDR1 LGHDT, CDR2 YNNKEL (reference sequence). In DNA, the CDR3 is TGTGCCAGCAGCCAACAGGGTGGGAACACCATATATTTT. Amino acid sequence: CASSQQGGNTIYF.

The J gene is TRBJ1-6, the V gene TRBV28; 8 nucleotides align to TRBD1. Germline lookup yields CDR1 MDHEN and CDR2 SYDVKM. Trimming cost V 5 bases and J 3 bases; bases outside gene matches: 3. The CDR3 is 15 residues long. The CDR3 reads CASSIGTGYNSPLHF. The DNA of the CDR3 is TGTGCCAGCAGTATCGGGACAGGCTATAATTCACCCCTCCACTTT.

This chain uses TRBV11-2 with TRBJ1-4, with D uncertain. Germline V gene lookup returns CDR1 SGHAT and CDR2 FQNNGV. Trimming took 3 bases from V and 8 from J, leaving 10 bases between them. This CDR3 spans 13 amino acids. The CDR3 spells CASSFRRREKLFF. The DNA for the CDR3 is TGTGCCAGCAGCTTTCGGAGGCGGGAAAAACTGTTTTTT.

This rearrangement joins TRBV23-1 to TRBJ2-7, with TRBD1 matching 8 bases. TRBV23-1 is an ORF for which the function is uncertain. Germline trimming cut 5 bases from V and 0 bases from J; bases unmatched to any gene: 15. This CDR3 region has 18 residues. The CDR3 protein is CASSYRRQGIESSYEQYF. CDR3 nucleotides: TGCGCCAGCAGTTACCGACGACAGGGGATTGAGAGCTCCTACGAGCAGTACTTC.

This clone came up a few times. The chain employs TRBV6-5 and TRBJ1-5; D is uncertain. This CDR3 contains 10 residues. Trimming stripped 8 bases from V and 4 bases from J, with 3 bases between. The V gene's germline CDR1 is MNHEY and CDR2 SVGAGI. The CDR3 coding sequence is TGTGCCAGCCTAAATCAGCCCCAGCATTTT. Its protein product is CASLNQPQHF.

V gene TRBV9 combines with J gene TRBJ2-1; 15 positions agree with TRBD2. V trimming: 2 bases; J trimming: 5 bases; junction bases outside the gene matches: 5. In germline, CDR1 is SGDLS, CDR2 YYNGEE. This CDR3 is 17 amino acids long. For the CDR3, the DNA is TGTGCCAGCAGCGTGGGACTAGCGGGAGGTGGGCACAATGAGCAGTTCTTC. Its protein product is CASSVGLAGGGHNEQFF.

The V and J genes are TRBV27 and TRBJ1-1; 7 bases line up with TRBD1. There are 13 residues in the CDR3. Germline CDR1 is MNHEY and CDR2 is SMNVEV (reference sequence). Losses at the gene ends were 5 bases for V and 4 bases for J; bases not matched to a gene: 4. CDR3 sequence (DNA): TGTGCCAGCAGTCTCAGGACAGGCACTGAAGCTTTCTTT. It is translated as CASSLRTGTEAFF.

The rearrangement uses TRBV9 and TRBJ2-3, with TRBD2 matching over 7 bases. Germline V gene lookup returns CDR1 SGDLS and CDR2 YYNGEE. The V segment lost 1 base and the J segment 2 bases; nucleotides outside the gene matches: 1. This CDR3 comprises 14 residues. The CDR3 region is CASSVLADTDTQYF. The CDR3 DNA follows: TGTGCCAGCAGCGTACTAGCGGACACAGATACGCAGTATTTT. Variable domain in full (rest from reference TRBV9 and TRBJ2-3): DSGVTQTPKHLITATGQRVTLRCSPRSGDLSVYWYQQSLDQGLQFLIQYYNGEERAKGNILERFSAQQFPDLHSELNLSSLELGDSALYFCASSVLADTDTQYFGPGTRLTVL.

The CDR3 spells CASSRTLAGGGETQYF. CDR3 nucleotide sequence: TGTGCCAGCAGCCGGACACTAGCGGGAGGGGGAGAGACCCAGTACTTC. The V and J genes are TRBV3-1 (or the pseudogene TRBV3-2) and TRBJ2-5; 13 bases are a match to TRBD2. The CDR3 has 16 amino acids. V lost 4 bases to trimming and J lost 4 bases; unmatched junction nucleotides: 6. Germline CDR1 reads LGHDT; CDR2 reads YNNKEL (reference sequence).

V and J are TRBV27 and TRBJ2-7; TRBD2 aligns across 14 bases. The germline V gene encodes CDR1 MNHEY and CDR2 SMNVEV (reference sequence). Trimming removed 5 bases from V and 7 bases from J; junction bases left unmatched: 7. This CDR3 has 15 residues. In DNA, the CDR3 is TGTGCCAGCAGTGCAGGGACTAGCGGGAGACAGGAGCAGTACTTC. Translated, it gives CASSAGTSGRQEQYF.

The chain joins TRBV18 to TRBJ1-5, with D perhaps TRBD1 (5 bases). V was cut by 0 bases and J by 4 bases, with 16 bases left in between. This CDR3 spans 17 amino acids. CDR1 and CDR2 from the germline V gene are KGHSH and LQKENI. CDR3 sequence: CASSPPTRGGRNQPQHF. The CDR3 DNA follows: TGTGCCAGCTCACCACCTACAAGGGGCGGTCGGAATCAGCCCCAGCATTTT.

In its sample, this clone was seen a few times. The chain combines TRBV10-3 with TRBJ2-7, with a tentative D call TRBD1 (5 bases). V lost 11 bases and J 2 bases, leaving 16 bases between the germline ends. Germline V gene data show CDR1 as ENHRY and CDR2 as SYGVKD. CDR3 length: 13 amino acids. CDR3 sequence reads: CASNMGPTYEQYF. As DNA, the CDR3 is TGTGCCTCCAACATGGGGCCCACCTACGAGCAGTACTTC.

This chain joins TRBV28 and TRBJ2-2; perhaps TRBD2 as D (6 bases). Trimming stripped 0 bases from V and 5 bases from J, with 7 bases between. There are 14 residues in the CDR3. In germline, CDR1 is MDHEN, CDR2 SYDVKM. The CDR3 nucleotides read TGTGCCAGCAGTTTATGGGAGGGGACCGGGGAGCTGTTTTTT. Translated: CASSLWEGTGELFF. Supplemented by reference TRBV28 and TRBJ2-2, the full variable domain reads DVKVTQSSRYLVKRTGEKVFLECVQDMDHENMFWYRQDPGLGLRLIYFSYDVKMKEKGDIPEGYSVSREKKERFSLILESASTNQTSMYLCASSLWEGTGELFFGEGSRLTVL.

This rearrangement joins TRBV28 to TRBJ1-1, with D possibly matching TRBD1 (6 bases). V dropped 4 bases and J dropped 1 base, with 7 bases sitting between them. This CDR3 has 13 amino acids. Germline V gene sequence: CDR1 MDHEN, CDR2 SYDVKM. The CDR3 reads CASSSGENTEAFF. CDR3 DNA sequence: TGTGCCAGCAGTTCAGGGGAGAACACTGAAGCTTTCTTT.

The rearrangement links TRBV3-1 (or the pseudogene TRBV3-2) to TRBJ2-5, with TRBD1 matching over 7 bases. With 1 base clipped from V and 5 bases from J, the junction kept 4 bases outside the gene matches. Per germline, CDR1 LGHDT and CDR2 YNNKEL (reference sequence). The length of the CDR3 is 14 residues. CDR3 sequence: CASSQGDSWETQYF. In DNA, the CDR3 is TGTGCCAGCAGCCAAGGGGACAGTTGGGAGACCCAGTACTTC.

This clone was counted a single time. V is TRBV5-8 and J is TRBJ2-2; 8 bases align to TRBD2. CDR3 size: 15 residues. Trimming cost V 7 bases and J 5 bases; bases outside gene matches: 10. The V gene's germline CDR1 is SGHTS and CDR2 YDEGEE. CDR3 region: CASPGGMMGTGELFF. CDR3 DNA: TGTGCCAGCCCGGGAGGGATGATGGGGACCGGGGAGCTGTTTTTT.

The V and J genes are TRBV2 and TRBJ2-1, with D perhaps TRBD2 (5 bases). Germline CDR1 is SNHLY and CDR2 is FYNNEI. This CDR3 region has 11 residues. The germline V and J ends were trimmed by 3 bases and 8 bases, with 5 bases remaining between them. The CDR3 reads CASSERDEQFF. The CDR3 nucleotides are TGTGCCAGCAGTGAGAGGGATGAGCAGTTCTTC.